Included here is one TCR beta chain sequence, with context. This sample was included in a study of HIV-infected patients and healthy controls. Each CDR3 protein gets one entry after TCRdb re-called the 5' RACE reads with MiXCR. The sample contains under 70,000 distinct CDR3 sequences, over 15% of which appear only once. V shed 3 bases and J shed 0 bases, with 17 bases lying between them. This CDR3 spans 17 amino acids. Material for sequencing was CD4+ T cells from blood. The origin of this receptor is a human donor in good health. The chain carries TRBV12-3 or TRBV12-4 and TRBJ1-1, with TRBD1 as a possible D gene (5 bases). CDR3 amino acids: CASSFPEMGEMNTEAFF. CDR3 DNA: TGTGCCAGCAGTTTCCCCGAGATGGGGGAGATGAACACTGAAGCTTTCTTT.